Shown below are 8 T cell receptor beta chains from a single sample sequenced in a study of blood T cell repertoires in COVID-19. Clones were read by immunoSEQ multiplex PCR, and TCRdb kept only the in-frame ones, dropping some. The sample has 100,000 or so clones; approximately 88% are singletons. The specimen sequenced was peripheral blood. The receptors derive from a man in his sixties with acute or convalescent COVID-19.

CDR3: CASSLTPWGGGINEQFF. The CDR3 nucleotides read TGTGCCAGCAGCTTGACCCCCTGGGGCGGGGGGATCAATGAGCAGTTCTTC. The genes are TRBV5-5 and TRBJ2-1; 8 bases align to TRBD2. Germline V lookup: CDR1 SGHKS, CDR2 YYEKEE (reference sequence). After removal of 1 base from V and 6 bases from J, the junction contained 12 bases not matched to a gene. CDR3 size: 17 residues. Filled out from reference TRBV5-5 and TRBJ2-1, the complete variable domain reads DAGVTQSPTHLIKTRGQQVTLRCSPISGHKSVSWYQQVLGQGPQFIFQYYEKEERGRGNFPDRFSARQFPNYSSELNVNALLLGDSALYLCASSLTPWGGGINEQFFGPGTRLTVL.

V gene TRBV28 combines with J gene TRBJ2-7, with 8 positions matching TRBD1. The CDR3 is made up of 15 amino acids. Trimming cost V 5 bases and J 4 bases; bases outside gene matches: 10. Germline V gene sequence: CDR1 MDHEN, CDR2 SYDVKM. Here the CDR3 reads CASSVGTGDRYEQYF. Written as DNA, the CDR3 is TGTGCCAGCAGTGTGGGGACAGGAGATAGATACGAGCAGTACTTC.

The chain joins TRBV6-5 to TRBJ2-6; D perhaps matches TRBD1 (5 bases). There are 15 residues in the CDR3. The germline V and J ends were trimmed by 6 bases and 2 bases, with 11 bases remaining between them. Germline loops: CDR1 MNHEY, CDR2 SVGAGI. The CDR3, as DNA: TGTGCCAGCAGACTCCAGGGAACTGGGGCCAACGTCCTGACTTTC. Its translation: CASRLQGTGANVLTF.

The genes are TRBV10-3 and TRBJ2-7, with TRBD2 matching 7 bases. In germline, CDR1 is ENHRY, CDR2 SYGVKD. With V trimmed by 6 bases and J by 3 bases, 11 bases remained unmatched. The CDR3 totals 15 residues. Written as DNA, the CDR3 is TGTGCCATCAGCGGGGGGAGGGTCGGGAACTACGAGCAGTACTTC. Translation gives CAISGGRVGNYEQYF.

V gene TRBV10-3 combines with J gene TRBJ2-7, with TRBD1 as a possible D gene (6 bases). The CDR3 totals 13 residues. Germline CDR1 ENHRY, CDR2 SYGVKD. V lost 8 bases and J lost 1, with 12 bases in between. The CDR3 is CAILGQPSYEQYF. DNA for the CDR3: TGTGCCATCCTCGGACAGCCTTCCTACGAGCAGTACTTC.

This clone showed up just once. This rearrangement joins TRBV18 to TRBJ1-1, with TRBD1 matching 8 bases. J lost 2 bases, V lost 3 bases, and 5 bases had no gene match. Germline assignment: CDR1 KGHSH and CDR2 LQKENI. The CDR3 is 15 amino acids. The chain's CDR3 is CASSPATGGNTEAFF. The CDR3 DNA is TGTGCCAGCTCACCGGCCACAGGGGGTAACACTGAAGCTTTCTTT.

This clone was seen just once. The chain combines TRBV27 with TRBJ1-1; 8 bases align to TRBD1. This CDR3 has 13 amino acids. Germline V lookup: CDR1 MNHEY, CDR2 SMNVEV (reference sequence). V gave up 6 bases and J gave up 4 bases; unmatched junction bases: 4. The CDR3 sequence is CASRRTGTTEAFF. CDR3 sequence (DNA): TGTGCCAGCAGAAGGACAGGGACCACTGAAGCTTTCTTT.

The rearrangement joins TRBV29-1 to TRBJ2-2; TRBD1 matches 9 bases. V trimming: 6 bases; J trimming: 2 bases; junction bases outside the gene matches: 13. The CDR3 loop spans 17 amino acids. Germline-derived CDR1 and CDR2 are SQVTM and ANQGSEA. The CDR3: CSVTNRDRALNTGELFF. The CDR3 region has the DNA TGCAGCGTCACCAACCGGGACAGGGCCTTAAACACCGGGGAGCTGTTTTTT.